This T cell receptor (beta chain) was obtained from a study of CD8 T cells in Susac syndrome. Germline loops: CDR1 SQVTM, CDR2 ANQGSEA. The CDR3 contains 14 residues. Random hexamers were used to reverse transcribe an amount of 0.5 to 1 ug RNA. TCRdb reprocessed the immunoSEQ multiplex PCR reads with MiXCR, giving one entry per CDR3 protein. The table has about 73,000 distinct CDR3 sequences, approximately 94% seen once. Sequences were obtained from CD8+ T cells from PBMCs. The V call is TRBV29-1, the J call TRBJ2-3; 9 nucleotides align to TRBD2. This clonotype was obtained from a human donor with multiple sclerosis. CDR3 loop: CSGIAGESTDTQYF. DNA for the CDR3: TGCAGTGGAATAGCGGGGGAGAGCACAGATACGCAGTATTTT.